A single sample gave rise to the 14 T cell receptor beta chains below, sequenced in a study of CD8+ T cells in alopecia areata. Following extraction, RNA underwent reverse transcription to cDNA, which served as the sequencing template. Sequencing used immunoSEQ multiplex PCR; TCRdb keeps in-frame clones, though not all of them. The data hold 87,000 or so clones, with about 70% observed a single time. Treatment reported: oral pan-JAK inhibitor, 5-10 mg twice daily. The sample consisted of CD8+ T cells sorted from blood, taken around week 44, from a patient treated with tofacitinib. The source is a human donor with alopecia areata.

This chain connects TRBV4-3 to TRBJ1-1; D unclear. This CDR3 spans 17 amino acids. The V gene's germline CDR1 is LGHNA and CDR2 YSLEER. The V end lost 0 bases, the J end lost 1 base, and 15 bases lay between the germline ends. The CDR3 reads CASSQEFSPSKNTEAFF. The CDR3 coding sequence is TGCGCCAGCAGCCAAGAATTCAGCCCCAGCAAGAACACTGAAGCTTTCTTT.

Here the CDR3 reads CASSLGQGGYGYTF. In DNA form, the CDR3 reads TGTGCCAGCAGCTTGGGTCAGGGAGGATATGGCTACACCTTC. The chain carries TRBV13 and TRBJ1-2, with a weak D call TRBD1 (5 bases). The V gene's germline CDR1 is PRHDT and CDR2 FYEKMQ (reference sequence). The CDR3 spans 14 residues. Trimming removed 3 bases from V and 5 bases from J, with 13 bases in between.

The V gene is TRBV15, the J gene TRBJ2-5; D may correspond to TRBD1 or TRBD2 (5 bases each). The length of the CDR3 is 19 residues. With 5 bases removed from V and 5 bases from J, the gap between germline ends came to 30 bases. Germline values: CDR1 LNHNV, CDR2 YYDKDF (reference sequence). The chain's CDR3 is CATSLINGGYYTGTETQYF. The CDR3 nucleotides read TGTGCCACCAGCTTGATAAATGGGGGATATTATACGGGGACGGAGACCCAGTACTTC.

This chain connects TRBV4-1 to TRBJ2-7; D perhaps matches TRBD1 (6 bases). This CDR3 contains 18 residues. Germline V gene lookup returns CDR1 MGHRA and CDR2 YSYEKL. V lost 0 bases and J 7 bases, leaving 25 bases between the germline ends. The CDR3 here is CASSQDGPGQGQRGEQYF. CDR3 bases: TGCGCCAGCAGCCAAGATGGACCGGGACAAGGCCAACGTGGGGAGCAGTACTTC.

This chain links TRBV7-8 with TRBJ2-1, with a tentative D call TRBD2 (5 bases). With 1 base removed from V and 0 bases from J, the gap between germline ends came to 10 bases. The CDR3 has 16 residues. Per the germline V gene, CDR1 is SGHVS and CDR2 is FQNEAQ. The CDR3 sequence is CASSLEPGFSYNEQFF. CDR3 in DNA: TGTGCCAGCAGCTTAGAGCCGGGGTTCTCCTACAATGAGCAGTTCTTC.

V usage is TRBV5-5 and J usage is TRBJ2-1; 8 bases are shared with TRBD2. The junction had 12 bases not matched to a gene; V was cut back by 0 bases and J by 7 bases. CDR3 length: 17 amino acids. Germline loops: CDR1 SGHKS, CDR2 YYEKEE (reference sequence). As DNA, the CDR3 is TGTGCCAGCAGCTTGGTCGGTCAGCGGGGGTTTGGTAATGAGCAGTTCTTC. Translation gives CASSLVGQRGFGNEQFF.

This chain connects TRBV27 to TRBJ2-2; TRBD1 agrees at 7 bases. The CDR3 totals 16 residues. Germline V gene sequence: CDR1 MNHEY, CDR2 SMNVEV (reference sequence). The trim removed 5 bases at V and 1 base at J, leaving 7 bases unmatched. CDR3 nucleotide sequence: TGTGCCAGCAGTCCAAGGACAGGTTTGAACACCGGGGAGCTGTTTTTT. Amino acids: CASSPRTGLNTGELFF.

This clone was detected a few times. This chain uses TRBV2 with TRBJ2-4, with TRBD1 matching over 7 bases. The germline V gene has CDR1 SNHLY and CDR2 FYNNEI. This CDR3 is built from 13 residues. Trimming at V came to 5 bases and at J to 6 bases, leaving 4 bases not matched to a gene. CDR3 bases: TGTGCCAGCAGTTACCGGGACAGAAACATTCAGTACTTC. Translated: CASSYRDRNIQYF.

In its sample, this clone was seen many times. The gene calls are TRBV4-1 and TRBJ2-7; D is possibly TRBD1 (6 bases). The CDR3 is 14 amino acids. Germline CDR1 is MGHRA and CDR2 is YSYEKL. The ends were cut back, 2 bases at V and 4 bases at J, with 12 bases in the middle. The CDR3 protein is CASSQTGDIYEQYF. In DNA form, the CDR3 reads TGCGCCAGCAGCCAAACCGGGGACATTTACGAGCAGTACTTC.

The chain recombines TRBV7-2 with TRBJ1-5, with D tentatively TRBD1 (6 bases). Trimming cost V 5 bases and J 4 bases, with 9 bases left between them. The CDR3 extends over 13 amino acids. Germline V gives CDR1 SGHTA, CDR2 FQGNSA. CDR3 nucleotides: TGTGCCAGCAGCCCAGGGGTGAATCAGCCCCAGCATTTT. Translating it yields CASSPGVNQPQHF.

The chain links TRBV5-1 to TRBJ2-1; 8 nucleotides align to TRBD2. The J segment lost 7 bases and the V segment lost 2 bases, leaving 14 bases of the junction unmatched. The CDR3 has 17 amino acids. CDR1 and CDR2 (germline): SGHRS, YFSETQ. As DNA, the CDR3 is TGCGCCAGCAGCTTAACCGCAGAAGGGAGCGGGGGTAATGAGCAGTTCTTC. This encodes CASSLTAEGSGGNEQFF.

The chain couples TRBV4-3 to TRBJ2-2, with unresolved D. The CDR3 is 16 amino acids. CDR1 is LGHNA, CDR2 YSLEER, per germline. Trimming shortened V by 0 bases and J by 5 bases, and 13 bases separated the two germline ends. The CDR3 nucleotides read TGCGCCAGCAGCCAAGATTATAGGACGGGTACCGGGGAGCTGTTTTTT. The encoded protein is CASSQDYRTGTGELFF.

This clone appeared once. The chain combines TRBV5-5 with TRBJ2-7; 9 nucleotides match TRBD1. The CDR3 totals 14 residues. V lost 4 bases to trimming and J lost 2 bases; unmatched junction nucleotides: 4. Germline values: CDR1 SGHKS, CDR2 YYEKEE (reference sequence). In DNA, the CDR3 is TGTGCCAGCAGCCCCGGGACAGGGACCTACGAGCAGTACTTC. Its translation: CASSPGTGTYEQYF.

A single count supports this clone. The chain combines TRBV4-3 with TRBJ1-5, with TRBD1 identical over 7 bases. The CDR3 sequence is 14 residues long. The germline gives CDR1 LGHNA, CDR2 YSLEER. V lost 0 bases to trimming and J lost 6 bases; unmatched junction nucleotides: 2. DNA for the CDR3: TGCGCCAGCAGCCAAGACAGGGGGGTTCAGCCCCAGCATTTT. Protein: CASSQDRGVQPQHF.